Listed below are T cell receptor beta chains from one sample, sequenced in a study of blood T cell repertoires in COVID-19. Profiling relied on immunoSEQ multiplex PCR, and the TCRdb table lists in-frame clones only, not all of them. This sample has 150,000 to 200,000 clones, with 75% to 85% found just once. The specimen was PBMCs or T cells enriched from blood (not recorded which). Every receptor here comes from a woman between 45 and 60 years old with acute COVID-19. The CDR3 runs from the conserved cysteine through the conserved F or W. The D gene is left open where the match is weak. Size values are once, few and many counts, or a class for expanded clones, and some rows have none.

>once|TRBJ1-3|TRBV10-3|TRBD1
CAISSTGLGNTIYF
TGTGCCATCAGCTCGACAGGGCTGGGAAACACCATATATTTT
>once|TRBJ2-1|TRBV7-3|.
CASSLTGANRGNEQFF
TGTGCCAGCAGCTTAACGGGGGCAAACCGGGGCAATGAGCAGTTCTTC
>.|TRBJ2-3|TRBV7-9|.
CASRLQADTQYF
TGTGCCAGCAGACTCCAGGCAGATACGCAGTATTTT
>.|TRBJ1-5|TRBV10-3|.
CAISGTLSNQPQHF
TGTGCCATCAGTGGGACACTGAGCAATCAGCCCCAGCATTTT
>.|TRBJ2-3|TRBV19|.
CASRSSGGVDTQYF
TGTGCCAGTAGAAGTAGCGGCGGCGTGGATACGCAGTATTTT
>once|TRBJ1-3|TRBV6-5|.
CASSTRRLGNTIYF
TGTGCCAGCAGTACTAGAAGGCTGGGAAACACCATATATTTT
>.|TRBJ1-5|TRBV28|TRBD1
CASRGDRVNQPQHF
TGTGCCAGCAGGGGGGACAGGGTCAATCAGCCCCAGCATTTT
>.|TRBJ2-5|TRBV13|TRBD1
CASSWGQVETQYF
TGTGCCAGCAGCTGGGGACAGGTAGAGACCCAGTACTTC
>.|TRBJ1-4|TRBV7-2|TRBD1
CASSRRTGGNEKLFF
TGTGCCAGCAGCCGTAGGACAGGCGGTAATGAAAAACTGTTTTTT
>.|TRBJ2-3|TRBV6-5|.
CASSSGDTQYF
TGTGCCAGCAGTTCCGGAGATACGCAGTATTTT
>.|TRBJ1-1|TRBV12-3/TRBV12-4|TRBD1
CASSLAGDRMAFF
TGTGCCAGCAGTTTAGCGGGGGACAGAATGGCTTTCTTT
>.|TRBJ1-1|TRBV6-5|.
CASTHGGVNTEAFF
TGTGCCAGCACCCACGGGGGGGTGAACACTGAAGCTTTCTTT
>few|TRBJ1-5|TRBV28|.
CASSSSPSGGSQPQHF
TGTGCCAGCAGTAGTTCCCCGAGCGGGGGCAGTCAGCCCCAGCATTTT
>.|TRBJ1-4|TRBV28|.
CASSLGGGGATNEKLFF
TGTGCCAGCAGTTTAGGTGGGGGGGGTGCAACTAATGAAAAACTGTTTTTT
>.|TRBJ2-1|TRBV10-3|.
CAIRGTTGEQFF
TGTGCCATCAGGGGGACAACCGGTGAGCAGTTCTTC
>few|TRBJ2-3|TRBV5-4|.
CASSQRGRADTQYF
TGTGCCAGCAGCCAAAGGGGGAGGGCAGATACGCAGTATTTT
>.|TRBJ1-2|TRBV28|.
CASSDRGYTF
TGTGCCAGCAGTGACAGGGGCTACACCTTC
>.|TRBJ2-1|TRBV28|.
CASSNRPPSYNEQFF
TGTGCCAGCAGCAACAGACCCCCCTCCTACAATGAGCAGTTCTTC